Listed below are T cell receptor beta chains from one sample, sequenced in a study of identifying expanded T cells in peripheral blood. The protocol was immunoSEQ multiplex PCR, while the TCRdb copy is restricted to in-frame clones and leaves out a portion. Among under 130,000 clones, about 89% were seen once, and the ten largest hold about a sixth. What was sequenced was blood. The receptor set was obtained from a person aged 18 to 70 in good health. Each CDR3 is given with its conserved first and last residue. A D gene is named only where the DNA matches it firmly. Rows give clone size only sometimes, using once, few, many, or a class for an expanded clone.

>TRBV6-1|TRBJ1-5|.|.
CASRLGGYSNQPQHF
TGTGCCAGCAGATTGGGAGGGTATAGCAATCAGCCCCAGCATTTT
>TRBV30|TRBJ1-6|.|.
CAWTPNGRERAHF
TGTGCCTGGACCCCGAACGGGAGAGAAAGGGCCCACTTT
>TRBV4-2|TRBJ2-3|.|TRBD2
CASSQDLLAESPDTQYF
TGTGCCAGCAGCCAAGATTTGCTAGCGGAATCTCCCGATACGCAGTATTTT
>TRBV4-3|TRBJ2-7|.|TRBD2
CASSQNPPGLVGYEQYF
TGCGCCAGCAGCCAAAACCCCCCGGGACTAGTAGGCTACGAGCAGTACTTC
>TRBV20-1|TRBJ1-1|.|.
CSANRVRGTNF
TGCAGTGCTAACAGGGTCCGGGGAACCAACTTT
>TRBV27|TRBJ2-1|.|.
CATLSYNEQFF
TGTGCCACCCTCTCGTACAATGAGCAGTTCTTC
>TRBV28|TRBJ2-1|.|TRBD1
CASSSTTGGTGNEQFF
TGTGCCAGCAGTTCCACCACAGGGGGGACGGGGAATGAGCAGTTCTTC
>TRBV7-2|TRBJ2-7|.|.
CASSFASVSYEQYF
TGTGCCAGCAGCTTCGCTAGCGTATCCTACGAGCAGTACTTC
>TRBV2|TRBJ1-1|.|TRBD1
CASSDRTNTEAFF
TGTGCCAGCTCGGACAGGACGAACACTGAAGCTTTCTTT
>TRBV5-6|TRBJ1-4|.|.
CASSPYTGSNEKLFF
TGTGCCAGCAGCCCGTACACGGGTTCTAATGAAAAACTGTTTTTT
>TRBV28|TRBJ2-5|.|TRBD1
CASNRQGALTQYF
TGTGCCAGCAATCGACAGGGCGCCCTGACCCAGTACTTC
>TRBV6-5|TRBJ1-2|.|.
CASSYSEGAYGYTF
TGTGCCAGCAGTTACTCGGAAGGGGCCTATGGCTACACCTTC
>TRBV18|TRBJ2-3|.|TRBD2
CASSPLAGGTDTQYF
TGTGCCAGCTCACCGTTAGCGGGGGGCACAGATACGCAGTATTTT
>TRBV6-6|TRBJ1-1|.|.
CASSYTSGQTEAFF
TGTGCCAGCAGTTATACATCAGGGCAAACTGAAGCTTTCTTT
>TRBV2|TRBJ1-2|.|.
CASRTELGYGYTF
TGTGCCAGCAGGACCGAATTGGGTTATGGCTACACCTTC
>TRBV30|TRBJ1-2|.|.
CAWSYRFYGYTF
TGTGCCTGGAGCTACCGGTTCTATGGCTACACCTTC
>TRBV5-8|TRBJ1-2|once|.
CASSLVRELSGYTF
TGTGCCAGCAGCTTGGTGAGGGAGCTCTCTGGCTACACCTTC
>TRBV11-2|TRBJ1-1|.|.
CASSLVHTEAFF
TGTGCCAGCAGTCTTGTGCACACTGAAGCTTTCTTT
>TRBV6-1|TRBJ1-2|.|TRBD1
CASLSRQGGRSGYTF
TGTGCCAGCCTCAGCCGACAGGGTGGACGGAGTGGCTACACCTTC
>TRBV7-6|TRBJ2-7|.|TRBD1
CASSLETGPIYEQYF
TGTGCCAGCAGCTTAGAGACAGGGCCAATCTACGAGCAGTACTTC
>TRBV5-1|TRBJ2-5|.|.
CASSLGQGLETQYF
TGCGCCAGCAGCTTGGGACAGGGACTAGAGACCCAGTACTTC
>TRBV6-5|TRBJ1-5|.|.
CASSTQGLPQHF
TGTGCCAGCAGCACCCAGGGATTACCCCAGCATTTT
>TRBV30|TRBJ2-1|.|.
CAFGRYNEQFF
TGTGCCTTCGGCAGGTACAATGAGCAGTTCTTC
>TRBV13|TRBJ1-2|.|TRBD1
CASSSRDRVYGYTF
TGTGCCAGCAGCTCCCGGGACAGGGTCTATGGCTACACCTTC
>TRBV5-1|TRBJ2-5|.|TRBD2
CASSLAGGGQETQYF
TGCGCCAGCAGCTTGGCTGGCGGGGGGCAAGAGACCCAGTACTTC
>TRBV11-2|TRBJ2-1|.|.
CASSLDLNGGEQFF
TGTGCCAGCAGCTTAGATCTAAACGGAGGGGAGCAGTTCTTC
>TRBV7-9|TRBJ1-3|once|.
CASSPPGRVDTIYF
TGTGCCAGCAGCCCCCCCGGGAGGGTAGACACCATATATTTT
>TRBV4-3|TRBJ1-6|.|TRBD1
CASSQDLGNSPAGGYNSPLHF
TGCGCCAGCAGCCAAGATCTGGGGAACAGCCCCGCAGGGGGATATAATTCACCCCTCCACTTT
>TRBV7-9|TRBJ2-1|.|TRBD2
CASSLGLAAQFF
TGTGCCAGCAGCTTAGGACTAGCGGCGCAGTTCTTC
>TRBV13|TRBJ2-1|.|.
CASRPTPGASSYNEQFF
TGTGCCAGCAGACCAACCCCGGGCGCTAGCTCCTACAATGAGCAGTTCTTC
>TRBV7-2|TRBJ1-6|.|.
CASSLVGGGNSPLHF
TGTGCCAGCAGCTTAGTAGGAGGGGGAAATTCACCCCTCCACTTT
>TRBV7-9|TRBJ1-5|.|TRBD1
CASSVQGINQPQHF
TGTGCCAGCAGCGTACAGGGGATTAATCAGCCCCAGCATTTT
>TRBV28|TRBJ1-2|.|.
CASSLNRRQSYTF
TGTGCCAGCAGTTTAAACCGGCGACAAAGCTACACCTTC
>TRBV28|TRBJ1-5|.|TRBD1
CASSTPRGTAGSSNQPQHF
TGTGCCAGCAGTACTCCTAGAGGGACAGCTGGATCAAGCAATCAGCCCCAGCATTTT
>TRBV28|TRBJ1-1|once|TRBD1
CASRQGQENTEAFF
TGTGCCAGCAGGCAGGGACAGGAGAACACTGAAGCTTTCTTT
>TRBV28|TRBJ1-4|.|.
CASSLYVRREKLFF
TGTGCCAGCAGTTTATATGTCCGCCGTGAAAAACTGTTTTTT
>TRBV10-2|TRBJ2-3|.|TRBD2
CASGRGGTDTQYF
TGCGCCAGTGGGCGGGGGGGCACAGATACGCAGTATTTT
>TRBV6-6|TRBJ1-1|once|.
CASSYSRVGTEAFF
TGTGCCAGCAGTTACTCGAGAGTGGGTACTGAAGCTTTCTTT
>TRBV9|TRBJ1-1|once|TRBD1
CASSQTGYTEAFF
TGTGCCAGCAGCCAGACAGGGTACACTGAAGCTTTCTTT
>TRBV10-3|TRBJ1-1|.|.
CASLSKGEMGTEAFF
TGTGCCAGTCTAAGCAAGGGGGAGATGGGCACTGAAGCTTTCTTT
>TRBV4-3|TRBJ1-2|.|.
CASSQRNGERRGYTF
TGCGCCAGCAGCCAACGTAACGGGGAGCGAAGGGGCTACACCTTC
>TRBV7-9|TRBJ2-3|.|.
CASSLVGADTQYF
TGTGCCAGCAGCTTAGTAGGTGCAGATACGCAGTATTTT